This T cell receptor (beta chain) stems from a study of blood T cell repertoires in COVID-19. Whole-study context: Specimens from acute and convalescent COVID-19 originated in the United States, Italy and Spain. T cells, B-cell-depleted T cells, or PBMCs provided the cDNA or gDNA that served as material.

Germline assignment: CDR1 KGHSH and CDR2 LQKENI. V lost 6 bases, J lost 7 bases, and 10 bases stayed unmatched. The CDR3 is made up of 15 amino acids. Per the authors' pipeline: Estimation of nucleated cell counts was performed using reference gene primer amplification. Clones were read by immunoSEQ multiplex PCR, and TCRdb kept only the in-frame ones, dropping some. V and J calls and clone size are given by that table; D and trimming were obtained from the DNA. The sample records about 21,000 clones, about four fifths being singletons. This clonotype originated in a man aged 35 to 55 with acute or convalescent COVID-19. The chain combines TRBV18 with TRBJ2-1, with 9 bases identical to TRBD1. The sequencing sample was made of peripheral blood. CDR3 protein: CASSLRDRERNEQFF. DNA for the CDR3: TGTGCCAGCTCCCTTCGGGACAGGGAGAGGAATGAGCAGTTCTTC.